The text below deals with one T cell receptor beta chain. Its specific antigen is unknown. No qualities accompany the bases; no much larger clone lies one base away. The germline V gene provides CDR1 SGHTA and CDR2 FQGNSA. The CDR3 runs 14 amino acids, cysteine and phenylalanine included. CDR3 DNA only is kept here, 42 bases in frame from base 1. Between the V and J ends, shortened by 5 bases and 3 bases respectively, the junction contains 13 bases. This record belongs to a study of blood T cells in healthy people across ages (dated by TCRdb to about 2015). Some background on the complete study: In model experiments, template switching captured roughly one uniquely barcoded TCR beta cDNA molecule for every two T cells. To track age-related changes in TCR beta repertoire diversity, the study relied on deep sequencing normalized with unique cDNA molecular identifiers. The donors were split into four age groups: young (average around 16 years), middle-aged (about 40), aged (over 55) and long-lived (roughly 77). Donors of different ages were randomly distributed across sequencing lanes to avoid experimental bias. For two donors (one aged 18 to 30 and one aged 80 or older), the study analyzed two additional independent replicas of 1 million unique cDNA reads from the same blood draw. General findings and caveats noted by the study authors: Estimates of total diversity based on one million sequenced T cells were considered lower bounds and underestimates. A strong correlation was found between observed TCR beta diversity and the percentage of naive T cells measured by flow cytometry. Because donor CMV infection status was unknown, age-related changes in expanded clonotypes were potentially confounded. Compared with the aged group, more naive CD4+ T cells, fewer expanded clones and increased TCR diversity were shown by the long-lived group, suggesting age selection. As age increased, observed TCR beta diversity per million T cells dropped in a roughly linear way, and a significant reduction was already evident by age around 41. Since profiling was done on bulk unsorted PBMCs, naive and antigen-experienced compartments could not be conclusively compared.

The library came from 5' RACE. Sequencing was carried out with an Illumina HiSeq 2500. A second PCR of 7 to 11 cycles was run with a J-beta primer mix and a sample-barcoded 5' primer. A template-switch 5' adaptor carrying 12 random nucleotides introduced a unique molecular identifier onto each TCR beta cDNA molecule. Each sample yielded at least 2.5 million CDR3-containing paired-end reads. All of the RNA was converted into first-strand cDNA using the Mint cDNA synthesis kit, with a TRBC-specific oligonucleotide serving as the primer. Following uracil-DNA glycosylase treatment, all cDNA underwent a first 18-cycle PCR with the universal primers M1SS and BC2_uni_R. Per the original workflow: For normalization, 1 million high-quality reads, each with a distinct molecular identifier, were randomly selected from each sample. Instead of being binned into consensus sequences, reads with shared molecular identifiers were discarded. CDR3 identification, clonotype clustering and error correction used MiTCR with a Q25 quality threshold and the strictest error-elimination algorithm. A nonparametric unseen species model with Euler transformation was used to estimate a lower bound on total TCR beta diversity. Using fastp at Q25 and MiXCR, TCRdb reprocessed the public reads and kept productive beta chains. Each entry merges the rows of one CDR3 protein and shows their most common DNA and genes. The V and J calls were determined by TCRdb, not by the authors. The sample data list fewer than 900,000 distinct CDR3 sequences, and over 45% of these were observed just once. 25% to 35% of the sample comes from the top ten.

The donors were about 40 Caucasian individuals from Russia, aged roughly 6 to 100 years, who were systemically healthy. Approximately 9 milliliters of peripheral blood were collected from each donor into EDTA-treated Vacutainer tubes. Ficoll-Paque density-gradient centrifugation was used to isolate PBMCs, with at least 6.5 million per sample. Total RNA was extracted from PBMCs with Trizol reagent, with at least 6 micrograms obtained per sample. For every donor, an aliquot of PBMCs went through flow cytometry to measure the percentages of naive CD45RAhigh/CD27high T cells. Sequencing used blood. This chain is built from TRBV7-2 and TRBJ1-1; a weak D assignment points to TRBD1 (5 bases agree). This TCR was sampled from a woman aged 60-75 years in good health. The DNA reads TGTGCCAGCAGCGCGACAGCCTTTGACACTGAAGCTTTCTTT. It translates as CASSATAFDTEAFF.